This T cell receptor beta chain comes out of a study of neurological immune-mediated disorders. This clonotype was detected many times. Its antigen is unidentified. The CDR3 is 14 residues long. CDR1 and CDR2 (germline): SGHTA, FQGNSA. Trimming took 5 bases from V and 9 from J, leaving 14 bases between them. Time point specified: longitudinal time-point 2. Unsorted libraries came from 2 million PBMCs stored at -80 °C. Study-wide results and caveats: CDR3 amino acid sequences found in expanded clones were never shared across subjects, suggesting private repertoires in all groups. Patients with HTLV-1-associated myelopathy showed the most TCR clonal expansion. Those with multiple sclerosis showed the least, falling below healthy controls.

TCRdb reanalysed the 5' RACE reads using MiXCR and keeps one entry per CDR3 protein. The sample has some 49,000 distinct CDR3 sequences; 10% to 15% are singletons. Sequencing was done on a sample of PBMCs. V and J are TRBV7-2 and TRBJ1-6; D uncertain. The sequence was obtained from a male donor with HTLV-1-associated myelopathy (HAM/TSP). The CDR3 is CASSATTETSPLHF. The CDR3 nucleotides are TGTGCCAGCAGCGCAACCACGGAAACTTCACCCCTCCACTTT.